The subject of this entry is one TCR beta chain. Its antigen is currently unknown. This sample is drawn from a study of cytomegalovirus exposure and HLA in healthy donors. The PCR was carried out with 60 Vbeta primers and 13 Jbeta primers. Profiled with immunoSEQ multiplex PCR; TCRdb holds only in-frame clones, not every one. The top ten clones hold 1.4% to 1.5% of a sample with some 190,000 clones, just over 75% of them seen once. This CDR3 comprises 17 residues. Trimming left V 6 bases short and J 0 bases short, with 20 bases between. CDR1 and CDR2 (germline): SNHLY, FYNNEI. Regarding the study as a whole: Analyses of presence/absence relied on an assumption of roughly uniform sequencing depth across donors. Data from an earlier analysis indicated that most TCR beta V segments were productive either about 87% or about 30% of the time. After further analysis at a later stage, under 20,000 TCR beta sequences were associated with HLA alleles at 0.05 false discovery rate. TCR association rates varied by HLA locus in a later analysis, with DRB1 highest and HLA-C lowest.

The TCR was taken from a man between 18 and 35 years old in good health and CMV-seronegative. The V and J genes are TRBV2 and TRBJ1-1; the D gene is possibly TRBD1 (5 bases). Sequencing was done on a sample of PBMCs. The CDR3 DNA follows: TGTGCCAGCAGCGTACAGGACGTGAGACTGGTGAACACTGAAGCTTTCTTT. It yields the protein CASSVQDVRLVNTEAFF.